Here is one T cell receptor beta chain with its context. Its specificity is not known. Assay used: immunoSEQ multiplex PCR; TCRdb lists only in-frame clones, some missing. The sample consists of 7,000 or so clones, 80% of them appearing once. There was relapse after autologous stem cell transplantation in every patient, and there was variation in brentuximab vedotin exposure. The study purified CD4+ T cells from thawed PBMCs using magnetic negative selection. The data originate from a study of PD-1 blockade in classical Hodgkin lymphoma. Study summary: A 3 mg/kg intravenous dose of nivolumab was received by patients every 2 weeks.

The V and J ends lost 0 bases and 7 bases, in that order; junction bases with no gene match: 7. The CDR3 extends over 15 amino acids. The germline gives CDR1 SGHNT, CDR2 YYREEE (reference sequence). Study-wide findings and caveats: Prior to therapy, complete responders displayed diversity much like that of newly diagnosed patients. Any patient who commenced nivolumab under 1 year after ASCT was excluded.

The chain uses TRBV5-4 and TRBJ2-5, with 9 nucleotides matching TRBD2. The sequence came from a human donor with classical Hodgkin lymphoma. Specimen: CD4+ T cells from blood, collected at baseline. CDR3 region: CASSLASGAEATQYF. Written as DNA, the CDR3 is TGTGCCAGCAGCTTGGCTAGCGGGGCGGAAGCGACCCAGTACTTC.